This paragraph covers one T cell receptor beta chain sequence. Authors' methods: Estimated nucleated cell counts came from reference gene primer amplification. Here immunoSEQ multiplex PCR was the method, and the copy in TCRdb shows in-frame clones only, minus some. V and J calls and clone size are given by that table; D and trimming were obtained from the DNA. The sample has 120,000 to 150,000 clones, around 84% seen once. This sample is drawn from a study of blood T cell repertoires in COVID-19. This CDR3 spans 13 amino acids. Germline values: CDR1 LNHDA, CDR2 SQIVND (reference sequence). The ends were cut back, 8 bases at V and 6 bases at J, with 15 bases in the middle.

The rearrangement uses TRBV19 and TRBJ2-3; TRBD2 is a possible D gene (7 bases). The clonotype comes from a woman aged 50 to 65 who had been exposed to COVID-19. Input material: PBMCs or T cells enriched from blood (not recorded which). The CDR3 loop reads CASGLGGADTQYF. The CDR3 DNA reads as TGTGCCAGTGGATTGGGGGGGGCGGATACGCAGTATTTT.